These 23 T cell receptor beta chains came from one sample sequenced in a study of response to subunit inactivated influenza vaccine. TCRdb processed the RT-PCR reads anew with MiXCR; each CDR3 protein has one entry. Of around 580,000 distinct CDR3 sequences in the sample, approximately 10% were seen once. The input for sequencing was PBMCs from blood, taken on the day of vaccination. The receptors here all came from a man in his forties or fifties who received an inactivated influenza vaccine.

The genes are TRBV19 and TRBJ2-1; 13 bases map to TRBD2. Unmatched junction bases numbered 3, after V lost 1 base and J lost 9 bases. CDR1 LNHDA and CDR2 SQIVND come from the germline V gene (reference sequence). There are 15 residues in the CDR3. The CDR3 coding sequence is TGTGCCAGTAGTATAGGGACTAGCGGGAGCGGTGAGCAGTTCTTC. This gives the protein CASSIGTSGSGEQFF. Based on the CDR3 plus reference TRBV19 and TRBJ2-1, the full variable domain is DGGITQSPKYLFRKEGQNVTLSCEQNLNHDAMYWYRQDPGQGLRLIYYSQIVNDFQKGDIAEGYSVSREKKESFPLTVTSAQKNPTAFYLCASSIGTSGSGEQFFGPGTRLTVL.

This clonotype was counted many times. The gene calls are TRBV15 and TRBJ2-1; 7 nucleotides line up with TRBD2. CDR1 and CDR2 (germline): LNHNV, YYDKDF (reference sequence). Trimming removed 1 base from V and 1 base from J; junction bases left unmatched: 4. There are 16 residues in the CDR3. CDR3 loop: CATSRGRAGSYNEQFF. The CDR3 region has the DNA TGTGCCACCAGCAGAGGCAGAGCGGGATCCTACAATGAGCAGTTCTTC. Complete variable domain (other parts from reference TRBV15 and TRBJ2-1): DAMVIQNPRYQVTQFGKPVTLSCSQTLNHNVMYWYQQKSSQAPKLLFHYYDKDFNNEADTPDNFQSRRPNTSFCFLDIRSPGLGDTAMYLCATSRGRAGSYNEQFFGPGTRLTVL.

This clonotype has only a few counts. CDR3 in amino acids: CASSPDSLYGYTF. In DNA, the CDR3 is TGTGCCAGCAGCCCGGACAGCCTCTATGGCTACACCTTC. The chain joins TRBV6-2 or TRBV6-3 to TRBJ1-2; maybe TRBD1 (6 bases). V lost 6 bases to trimming and J lost 4 bases, with 12 bases between them. CDR1 MNHEY and CDR2 SVGEGT come from the germline V gene. This CDR3 has 13 amino acids.

In its sample, this clonotype was seen a few times. The CDR3 protein is CAAGVSYNEQFF. CDR3 DNA: TGTGCCGCCGGTGTCTCCTACAATGAGCAGTTCTTC. The V and J genes are TRBV24-1 and TRBJ2-1, with D hard to call. Germline V CDR1 and CDR2: KGHDR, SFDVKD. V dropped 12 bases and J dropped 0 bases, with 8 bases sitting between them. The CDR3 is 12 residues long.

As regards this clonotype: Germline and junction disagree at one end, which may indicate a read error. The V and J genes are TRBV4-2 and TRBJ2-5, with 10 bases lining up with TRBD2. The germline V gene has CDR1 LGHNA and CDR2 YNFKEQ. CDR3 length: 16 residues. The CDR3 reads CASSRISGGAGETLYF. For the CDR3, the DNA is TGTGCCAGCAGCCGTATAAGCGGGGGGGCGGGAGAGACCCTGTACTTC.

About this clonotype: The germline gene is not matched at one end of the junction; a read error may be the cause. The rearrangement uses TRBV5-7 and TRBJ2-1; 10 bases line up with TRBD1. TRBV5-7 falls under the ORF class, with uncertain function. CDR3 length: 18 residues. DNA for the CDR3: TGTGCCATCAGCTCCGATCGCGGACAGGGGGATTATTACAATGAGCAGTTCTTC. Residues: CAISSDRGQGDYYNEQFF.

Only a few counts were recorded for this clonotype. The rearrangement links TRBV5-4 to TRBJ2-7; perhaps TRBD2 as D (6 bases). The CDR3 sequence is 11 residues long. V lost 3 bases to trimming and J lost 7 bases, with 8 bases between them. The germline gives CDR1 SGHNT, CDR2 YYREEE (reference sequence). The CDR3 protein is CASSWAGEQYF. The CDR3 DNA reads TGTGCCAGCAGCTGGGCGGGGGAGCAGTACTTC.

This clonotype was recorded a few times. The chain uses TRBV28 and TRBJ2-2; 7 nucleotides align to TRBD1. The CDR3 contains 15 residues. From germline, CDR1 is MDHEN and CDR2 SYDVKM. With V trimmed by 5 bases and J by 0 bases, 3 bases remained unmatched. The CDR3, as DNA: TGTGCCAGCAGTCGACAGGGTACGAACACCGGGGAGCTGTTTTTT. It encodes CASSRQGTNTGELFF.

Only a few counts were recorded for this clonotype. This chain links TRBV28 with TRBJ2-3; 8 bases match TRBD1. Germline CDR1 and CDR2: MDHEN and SYDVKM. V shed 5 bases and J 4 bases; nucleotides not matched to a gene: 8. The CDR3 extends over 15 amino acids. CDR3 in DNA: TGTGCCAGCAGTCGCAGGACAGGGTTCGCAGATACGCAGTATTTT. Its translation is CASSRRTGFADTQYF.

This clonotype showed up just a few times. This CDR3 reads CSVDTGTGIRNEQFF. CDR3 coding DNA: TGCAGCGTTGATACCGGGACAGGGATTCGGAATGAGCAGTTCTTC. The chain couples TRBV29-1 to TRBJ2-1; 9 bases map to TRBD1. CDR3 size: 15 residues. V was clipped by 3 bases and J by 7 bases; unmatched bases: 10. Per the germline V gene, CDR1 is SQVTM and CDR2 is ANQGSEA.

The chain combines TRBV20-1 with TRBJ2-1; tentative D call: TRBD1 (6 bases). Per the germline V gene, CDR1 is DFQATT and CDR2 is SNEGSKA (reference sequence). The V end was cut by 2 bases, the J end by 0 bases, with 8 bases between. The CDR3 covers 14 residues. The DNA of the CDR3 is TGCAGTGCTAGACAGGGGAGCTCCTACAATGAGCAGTTCTTC. This translates into CSARQGSSYNEQFF.

This clonotype has only a few counts. The rearrangement joins TRBV29-1 to TRBJ2-5; possibly TRBD2 for D (6 bases). There are 13 residues in the CDR3. Germline-derived CDR1 and CDR2 are SQVTM and ANQGSEA. Trimming shortened V by 0 bases and J by 7 bases, and 12 bases separated the two germline ends. The CDR3 region has the DNA TGCAGCGTTGAAGATGGTGTTAGCGGGACCCAGTACTTC. Its translation: CSVEDGVSGTQYF.

This clonotype was detected many times. The chain employs TRBV11-1 and TRBJ2-2; D possibly corresponds to TRBD2 (5 bases). The CDR3 totals 15 residues. The V and J ends lost 3 bases and 1 base respectively, with 9 bases between them. Germline CDR1 and CDR2: SGHAT and FQDESV (reference sequence). This CDR3 is CASSFRGRNTGELFF. For the CDR3, the DNA is TGTGCCAGCAGCTTTCGCGGGCGGAACACCGGGGAGCTGTTTTTT.

Here the CDR3 DNA reads TGCAGCGTCGGTGACAGGAGGTACGAGCAGTACTTC. The encoded protein is CSVGDRRYEQYF. The genes are TRBV29-1 and TRBJ2-7; maybe TRBD1 (6 bases). Germline V gives CDR1 SQVTM, CDR2 ANQGSEA. V dropped 6 bases and J dropped 4 bases, with 13 bases sitting between them. The CDR3 consists of 12 residues.

This clonotype was seen only a few times. One end of the junction is discordant with germline, which a read error may explain. This chain connects TRBV6-1 to TRBJ2-1; 12 nucleotides agree with TRBD2. The germline V gene has CDR1 MNHNS and CDR2 SASEGT. This CDR3 region has 14 residues. The CDR3, as DNA: TGTGCCAGCAGCGAAGGACTAGCGGGAACTGAGCAGTTCTTC. This gives the protein CASSEGLAGTEQFF.

Only a few counts were recorded for this clonotype. The rearrangement joins TRBV20-1 to TRBJ2-1; D perhaps matches TRBD1 (7 bases). Germline CDR1 reads DFQATT; CDR2 reads SNEGSKA (reference sequence). The germline V and J ends were trimmed by 6 bases and 1 base, with 28 bases remaining between them. The CDR3 spans 19 residues. The CDR3 loop reads CSAKGGWGGPSSSYNEQFF. In nucleotides, the CDR3 is TGCAGTGCCAAAGGGGGCTGGGGAGGACCTTCGTCGTCCTACAATGAGCAGTTCTTC.

The table lists this clonotype with many counts. This rearrangement joins TRBV7-8 to TRBJ2-3; TRBD2 might be the D (6 bases). Trimming cost V 2 bases and J 0 bases, with 9 bases left between them. The CDR3 extends over 15 amino acids. The germline CDR1 and CDR2 sequences are SGHVS and FQNEAQ. The CDR3 DNA follows: TGTGCCAGCAGCTTATCAGGGAGGAGCACAGATACGCAGTATTTT. Translating gives CASSLSGRSTDTQYF. The complete variable domain, with remaining parts taken from reference TRBV7-8 and TRBJ2-3, reads GAGVSQSPRYKVAKRGQDVALRCDPISGHVSLFWYQQALGQGPEFLTYFQNEAQLDKSGLPSDRFFAERPEGSVSTLKIQRTQQEDSAVYLCASSLSGRSTDTQYFGPGTRLTVL.

This clonotype was counted at least ten times. This chain joins TRBV10-2 and TRBJ2-2; D is ambiguous. The CDR3 sequence is 12 residues long. Germline loops: CDR1 WSHSY, CDR2 SAAADI. Trimming stripped 4 bases from V and 1 base from J, with 1 base between. The CDR3 protein is CASSGNTGELFF. Written as DNA, the CDR3 is TGCGCCAGCAGTGGGAACACCGGGGAGCTGTTTTTT.

Concerning this clonotype itself: Its ends do not fully match the called genes, so a read error is possible. The chain carries TRBV7-7 and TRBJ2-5; D not certain. CDR3 length: 15 residues. Germline V gene data show CDR1 as SSHAT and CDR2 as FNYEAQ (reference sequence). As DNA, the CDR3 is TGTGCTAGCAGCCTCGAATACACGATACAAGAGACCCAGTACTTC. This gives the protein CASSLEYTIQETQYF.

Regarding this clonotype: Germline and junction disagree at one end, which may indicate a read error. The chain has TRBV20-1 and TRBJ1-4, with TRBD1 matching 10 bases. Germline V gives CDR1 DFQATT, CDR2 SNEGSKA (reference sequence). The CDR3 is 14 residues long. DNA of the CDR3: TGCAGTGCCACCCCGGGACAGGGGACCGAAAGACTGTTTTTT. It encodes CSATPGQGTERLFF.

This clonotype was seen many times. The chain couples TRBV20-1 to TRBJ2-7; no clear D. The CDR3 runs to 14 residues. Trimming took off 0 bases at V and 0 bases at J, with 9 bases between the two ends. Germline loops: CDR1 DFQATT, CDR2 SNEGSKA (reference sequence). CDR3 DNA: TGCAGTGCTAGAGACAGTATTGACTCCTACGAGCAGTACTTC. Residues: CSARDSIDSYEQYF.

The chain carries TRBV7-8 and TRBJ1-1, with 7 bases matching TRBD1. V dropped 5 bases and J dropped 0; count of bases not matched to a gene: 9. The germline V gene has CDR1 SGHVS and CDR2 FQNEAQ. This CDR3 is built from 16 residues. In DNA form, the CDR3 reads TGTGCCAGCAGCCCCTCGACAGGGCGCATGAACACTGAAGCTTTCTTT. Translating it yields CASSPSTGRMNTEAFF.

This clonotype was picked up a small number of times. The gene calls are TRBV20-1 and TRBJ2-7; 8 positions agree with TRBD1. V shed 6 bases, J shed 3 bases, and the junction held 4 bases outside the gene matches. CDR1 is DFQATT, CDR2 SNEGSKA, per germline (reference sequence). The CDR3 is 12 residues long. DNA for the CDR3: TGCAGTGCGTCGACAGGGGACTACGAGCAGTACTTC. The encoded protein is CSASTGDYEQYF.